This T cell receptor beta chain was captured in a study of shared clonotypes between healthy human individuals. The overall study: A few men and two women, aged 18 to 49, were donors.

Germline values: CDR1 MGHRA, CDR2 YSYEKL. This CDR3 is built from 16 residues. V gave up 3 bases and J gave up 0 bases, with 12 bases separating them. This clone was counted a single time. Naive-designated CD8 cells lacked CD45RO, were positively enriched for CCR7, and omitted terminally differentiated effector memory CD45RA+ cells. For each subset, genomic DNA was distributed in equal portions over several immunoSEQ plates. Original data processing: ImmunoSEQ output held junction-only sequences without quality scores, so filtering differed. Assay used: immunoSEQ multiplex PCR; TCRdb lists only in-frame clones, some missing. The V and J calls and clone size come from that table; D and trimming were worked out from the DNA. Of around 2,100,000 clones detected, approximately 94% appear once; the ten largest clones hold approximately 1%.

The receptor was derived from a man between 18 and 35 years old in good health. The chain employs TRBV4-1 and TRBJ1-5; a weak D match, TRBD1 (5 bases). Sequencing was done on a sample of naive CD8+ T cells sorted from blood. DNA of the CDR3: TGCGCCAGCAGCCAGGCCCACGGGGGTAGCAATCAGCCCCAGCATTTT. Translating gives CASSQAHGGSNQPQHF.